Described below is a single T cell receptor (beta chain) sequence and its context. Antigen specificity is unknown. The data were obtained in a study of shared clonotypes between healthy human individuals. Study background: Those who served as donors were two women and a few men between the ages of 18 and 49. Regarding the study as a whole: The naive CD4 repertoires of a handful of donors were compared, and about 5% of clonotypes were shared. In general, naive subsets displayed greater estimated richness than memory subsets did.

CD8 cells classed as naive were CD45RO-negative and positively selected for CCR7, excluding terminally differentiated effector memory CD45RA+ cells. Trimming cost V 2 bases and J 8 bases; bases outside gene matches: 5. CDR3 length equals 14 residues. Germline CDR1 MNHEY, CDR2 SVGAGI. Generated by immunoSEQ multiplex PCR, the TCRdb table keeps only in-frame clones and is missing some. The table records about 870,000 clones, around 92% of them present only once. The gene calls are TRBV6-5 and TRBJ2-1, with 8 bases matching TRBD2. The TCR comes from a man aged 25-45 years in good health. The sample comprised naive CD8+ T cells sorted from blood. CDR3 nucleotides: TGTGCCAGCAGTTACGGACTAGCAAGCGATGAGCAGTTCTTC. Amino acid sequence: CASSYGLASDEQFF.